The clone carrying this T cell receptor beta chain turned up a few times. This specimen belongs to a study of human T cells and chemical hapten exposure. The overall study: Variation in per-sample TCR yields came mainly from small pooled library volume differences.

Regarding time point: pre-sensitization, week 0. The treatment here: therapeutic diphenylcyclopropenone sensitization with weekly scalp DPC. The authors extracted total RNA from unfractionated whole blood. Per the germline V gene, CDR1 is MNHEY and CDR2 is SMNVEV (reference sequence). The CDR3 runs 14 residues. The ends lost 5 bases at V and 13 bases at J; junction bases unmatched: 6. Each CDR3 protein gets one entry after TCRdb re-called the RACE reads with MiXCR. The table lists around 330,000 distinct CDR3 sequences, roughly 6% of them singletons. The source was whole blood, collected in connection with sensitization to the hapten diphenylcyclopropenone (DPC). This receptor was taken from a young woman with alopecia areata. Some clones in this sample may be carry-over from other donors' samples. J is TRBJ2-1 and V is TRBV27; 15 bases are shared with TRBD2. The CDR3 nucleotides read TGTGCCAGCAGTCCCCGGACTAGCGGGGGGGTACAGTTCTTC. As protein: CASSPRTSGGVQFF.